What follows are 22 T cell receptor beta chains derived from one specimen sequenced in a study of PD-1 blockade in classical Hodgkin lymphoma. Sequencing was performed with immunoSEQ multiplex PCR; in TCRdb, only in-frame clones are kept and a portion is missing. The data contain tens of thousands of clones, roughly 73% of them singletons. The patients all showed relapse after autologous stem cell transplantation, while their brentuximab vedotin exposure varied. The source was peripheral blood mononuclear cells (PBMCs), collected before the second cycle of nivolumab. The source is a human donor with classical Hodgkin lymphoma.

The chain joins TRBV5-1 to TRBJ2-7, with D unresolved. CDR1 is SGHRS, CDR2 YFSETQ, per germline. Trimming left V 0 bases short and J 5 bases short, with 3 bases between. The CDR3 spans 11 residues. For the CDR3, the DNA is TGCGCCAGCAGCTTGGATGACGAGCAGTACTTC. It yields the protein CASSLDDEQYF.

V gene TRBV6-5 combines with J gene TRBJ1-5; 8 nucleotides line up with TRBD1. In germline, CDR1 is MNHEY, CDR2 SVGAGI. V lost 6 bases, J lost 4 bases, and 5 bases stayed unmatched. This CDR3 contains 14 residues. CDR3 DNA: TGTGCCAGCAGACGGACAGGGCGGAATCAGCCCCAGCATTTT. It codes for CASRRTGRNQPQHF.

V gene TRBV9 combines with J gene TRBJ2-3, with TRBD2 matching 13 bases. This CDR3 region has 17 residues. Germline CDR1 reads SGDLS; CDR2 reads YYNGEE. Trimming cost V 4 bases and J 4 bases; bases outside gene matches: 9. CDR3 nucleotide sequence: TGTGCCAGCAGCCCCCGGACTAGCGGGAGAATGGCAGATACGCAGTATTTT. It encodes CASSPRTSGRMADTQYF.

V gene TRBV19 combines with J gene TRBJ1-1; a possible D gene is TRBD1 (6 bases). The CDR3 is 16 amino acids. Germline CDR1 LNHDA, CDR2 SQIVND (reference sequence). With 7 bases removed from V and 1 base from J, the gap between germline ends came to 19 bases. The CDR3 bases are TGTGCCAGTAAAGAAAGTGGGGGCCGGACGAACACTGAAGCTTTCTTT. Protein: CASKESGGRTNTEAFF.

The chain links TRBV19 to TRBJ1-5, with a possible D match to TRBD1 (5 bases). The CDR3 covers 16 residues. The germline V gene encodes CDR1 LNHDA and CDR2 SQIVND (reference sequence). With 7 bases removed from V and 0 bases from J, the gap between germline ends came to 16 bases. DNA for the CDR3: TGTGCCAGTAAGGGCCGACAGTCCTATAGCAATCAGCCCCAGCATTTT. Protein sequence: CASKGRQSYSNQPQHF.

This clone was detected once. The V and J genes are TRBV9 and TRBJ1-1, with 9 positions matching TRBD1. Germline V gene sequence: CDR1 SGDLS, CDR2 YYNGEE. The V segment lost 6 bases and the J segment 2 bases; nucleotides outside the gene matches: 5. This CDR3 has 14 amino acids. Here the CDR3 DNA reads TGTGCCAGCATACAGGGGGCTACAAACACTGAAGCTTTCTTT. Residues: CASIQGATNTEAFF. The full variable domain, completed using reference TRBV9 and TRBJ1-1, is DSGVTQTPKHLITATGQRVTLRCSPRSGDLSVYWYQQSLDQGLQFLIQYYNGEERAKGNILERFSAQQFPDLHSELNLSSLELGDSALYFCASIQGATNTEAFFGQGTRLTVV.

This clone appeared once. J is TRBJ2-7 and V is TRBV19, with 7 bases aligning to TRBD2. CDR3 length: 15 residues. The ends lost 2 bases at V and 1 base at J; junction bases unmatched: 5. CDR1 LNHDA and CDR2 SQIVND come from the germline V gene (reference sequence). In DNA, the CDR3 is TGTGCCAGTAGTATATCTGGCGGGGGATCCTACGAGCAGTACTTC. Translating gives CASSISGGGSYEQYF.

This clone was observed a few times. The chain uses TRBV19 and TRBJ1-1; D might be TRBD1 (5 bases). CDR3 size: 19 residues. Trimming stripped 5 bases from V and 0 bases from J, with 25 bases between. In germline, CDR1 is LNHDA, CDR2 SQIVND (reference sequence). The CDR3 nucleotides read TGTGCCAGTAGTCTTAGGGGACTTGGGCTCGACATTTTGAACACTGAAGCTTTCTTT. Protein sequence: CASSLRGLGLDILNTEAFF.

This chain connects TRBV27 to TRBJ2-1; 8 bases match TRBD2. The CDR3 sequence is 16 residues long. V gave up 5 bases and J gave up 3 bases; unmatched junction bases: 9. The germline V gene has CDR1 MNHEY and CDR2 SMNVEV (reference sequence). The CDR3 here is CASSGPGLAGYNEQFF. The CDR3 coding sequence is TGTGCCAGCAGTGGGCCTGGCCTAGCGGGCTACAATGAGCAGTTCTTC.

The chain recombines TRBV6-5 with TRBJ2-7; D is unresolved. The CDR3 spans 13 residues. The V gene lost 2 bases and the J gene lost 0 bases, with 5 bases spanning the gap. The V gene's germline CDR1 is MNHEY and CDR2 SVGAGI. The CDR3 is CASSYANSYEQYF. As DNA, the CDR3 is TGTGCCAGCAGTTACGCCAACTCCTACGAGCAGTACTTC.

This clone has a handful of counts. The chain employs TRBV6-5 and TRBJ2-7, with 10 positions matching TRBD1. The V segment lost 4 bases and the J segment 4 bases; nucleotides outside the gene matches: 7. Germline CDR1 MNHEY, CDR2 SVGAGI. The CDR3 consists of 15 residues. The CDR3 sequence: CASSSPGQGRYEQYF. The DNA for the CDR3 is TGTGCCAGCAGTTCCCCGGGACAGGGGCGATACGAGCAGTACTTC.

This clone was detected only a few times. V gene TRBV5-8 combines with J gene TRBJ1-2; D gene ambiguous. Germline V lookup: CDR1 SGHTS, CDR2 YDEGEE. The CDR3 covers 16 residues. V was cut by 4 bases and J by 2 bases, with 18 bases left in between. The CDR3 reads CASSPRLAVANYGYTF. The CDR3 DNA sequence: TGTGCCAGCAGCCCACGTCTTGCGGTTGCCAACTATGGCTACACCTTC.

This chain joins TRBV9 and TRBJ2-2; D is ambiguous. CDR3 size: 15 residues. With 0 bases removed from V and 1 base from J, the gap between germline ends came to 7 bases. Germline lookup yields CDR1 SGDLS and CDR2 YYNGEE. CDR3 DNA sequence: TGTGCCAGCAGCGTAGGGGCAGGGAACACCGGGGAGCTGTTTTTT. Translation: CASSVGAGNTGELFF.

The chain employs TRBV4-1 and TRBJ2-7; D not certain. The germline V gene has CDR1 MGHRA and CDR2 YSYEKL. The CDR3 consists of 13 residues. Trimming shortened V by 1 base and J by 3 bases, and 7 bases separated the two germline ends. CDR3 nucleotides: TGCGCCAGCAGCCAAGGGGTCCGCTACGAGCAGTACTTC. Encoded protein: CASSQGVRYEQYF.

The chain uses TRBV7-9 and TRBJ1-2; no clear D gene. Trimming removed 1 base from V and 0 bases from J, with 9 bases in between. The CDR3 is 15 amino acids. In germline, CDR1 is SEHNR, CDR2 FQNEAQ (reference sequence). CDR3 DNA sequence: TGTGCCAGCAGCTTAGTAGAGAGTCCTAACTATGGCTACACCTTC. This codes for CASSLVESPNYGYTF.

This sequence joins TRBV6-6 and TRBJ1-2; TRBD1 matches at 8 bases. Germline V gene lookup returns CDR1 MNHNY and CDR2 SVGAGI (reference sequence). This CDR3 region has 12 residues. V shed 7 bases and J 5 bases; nucleotides not matched to a gene: 3. CDR3 sequence reads: CASKDRDYGYTF. CDR3 bases: TGTGCCAGCAAGGACAGGGATTATGGCTACACCTTC.

J is TRBJ2-5 and V is TRBV18; 12 nucleotides line up with TRBD2. Germline-derived CDR1 and CDR2 are KGHSH and LQKENI. V lost 5 bases to trimming and J lost 5 bases; unmatched junction nucleotides: 3. CDR3 length: 14 residues. The CDR3 coding sequence is TGTGCCAGCTCAAGGACTAGCGGGGAGGAGACCCAGTACTTC. This encodes CASSRTSGEETQYF.

The chain couples TRBV27 to TRBJ1-1; D may be TRBD1 (5 bases). V lost 6 bases and J lost 6, with 11 bases in between. The CDR3 runs 12 residues. The germline gives CDR1 MNHEY, CDR2 SMNVEV (reference sequence). CDR3 coding DNA: TGTGCCAGCAGCTCAGGGTTTGCTGAAGCTTTCTTT. Amino acid sequence: CASSSGFAEAFF.

V usage is TRBV29-1 and J usage is TRBJ2-7; maybe TRBD2 (6 bases). This CDR3 spans 14 amino acids. V dropped 4 bases and J dropped 1 base, with 14 bases sitting between them. Looked up from germline, CDR1 is SQVTM and CDR2 is ANQGSEA. CDR3 amino acids: CSVVGGESSYEQYF. The DNA for the CDR3 is TGCAGCGTTGTCGGAGGGGAGAGTTCCTACGAGCAGTACTTC.

This rearrangement joins TRBV5-5 to TRBJ1-4; D is undetermined. The CDR3 contains 13 residues. Germline values: CDR1 SGHKS, CDR2 YYEKEE (reference sequence). Trimming removed 1 base at V and 8 bases at J, with 9 bases between. CDR3 residues: CASSLTFEEKLFF. The CDR3 DNA reads TGTGCCAGCAGCTTGACATTTGAGGAAAAACTGTTTTTT.

The chain is built from TRBV6-5 and TRBJ1-2; D gene unclear. This CDR3 has 15 residues. V lost 0 bases to trimming and J lost 4 bases, with 12 bases between them. From germline, CDR1 is MNHEY and CDR2 SVGAGI. CDR3 region: CASSYSAVQAYGYTF. The CDR3 nucleotides read TGTGCCAGCAGTTACTCGGCCGTCCAAGCCTATGGCTACACCTTC.

The rearrangement joins TRBV5-1 to TRBJ2-6; weak D call: TRBD2 (5 bases). CDR3 length: 15 amino acids. The germline gives CDR1 SGHRS, CDR2 YFSETQ. Trimming pared 1 base from V and 0 bases from J, leaving 5 bases between. The CDR3 region is CASSLTSSGANVLTF. CDR3 in DNA: TGCGCCAGCAGCTTGACTAGCTCTGGGGCCAACGTCCTGACTTTC.